A single T cell receptor (beta chain) is shown here with its context. This sample is part of a study of blood T cell repertoires in COVID-19. Data came from immunoSEQ multiplex PCR; TCRdb stores just in-frame clones and leaves some out. The sample carries 100,000 to 110,000 clones, around 81% recorded once. The germline V gene has CDR1 SEHNR and CDR2 FQNEAQ (reference sequence). V lost 4 bases and J 0 bases, leaving 12 bases between the germline ends. The CDR3 contains 16 residues. The origin of this receptor is a man aged 45-65 years with active or convalescent COVID-19. The chain combines TRBV7-9 with TRBJ2-2; tentative D call: TRBD1 (6 bases). Source material: peripheral blood. The CDR3, as DNA: TGTGCCAGCAGCTCAATCGGGACAACGAACACCGGGGAGCTGTTTTTT. Its protein is CASSSIGTTNTGELFF.